This T cell receptor beta chain was identified in a study of CD8+CD57+ T cells in acquired aplastic anemia. Study background: Sorted CD4+ and CD8+ cells gave an average of 3.2 ug of DNA.

Patients picked for sequencing had shown CD8+CD57+ cell expansion detected by flow cytometry. No patient had been given any therapy when blood was sampled. Study-wide points: Overlap between patients and controls comprised some 31 CD8+ CDR3 sequences. Controls and patients did not differ significantly in CD8+ Simpson's diversity.

Profiling of TCR beta VDJ combinations and CDR3 sequences used genomic DNA as template. MiXCR, applied by TCRdb to the reads, yields one record per CDR3 protein. The sample holds around 210,000 distinct CDR3 sequences, roughly 60% seen once. In regard to this clonotype: Its target is unknown.

CDR1 and CDR2 (germline): MGHDK, SYGVNS. Trimming took 8 bases from V and 1 from J, leaving 15 bases between them. CDR3 length: 14 residues. Sequencing was done on a sample of sorted CD4+, CD8+, or CD8+CD57+ T cells (not recorded which) from PBMCs. This TCR derives from a human donor with aplastic anemia. V and J are TRBV25-1 and TRBJ2-7; D is ambiguous. The CDR3 bases are TGTGCCAGCGTAAAGAAGGGTTATTCCTACGAGCAGTACTTC. Residues: CASVKKGYSYEQYF.